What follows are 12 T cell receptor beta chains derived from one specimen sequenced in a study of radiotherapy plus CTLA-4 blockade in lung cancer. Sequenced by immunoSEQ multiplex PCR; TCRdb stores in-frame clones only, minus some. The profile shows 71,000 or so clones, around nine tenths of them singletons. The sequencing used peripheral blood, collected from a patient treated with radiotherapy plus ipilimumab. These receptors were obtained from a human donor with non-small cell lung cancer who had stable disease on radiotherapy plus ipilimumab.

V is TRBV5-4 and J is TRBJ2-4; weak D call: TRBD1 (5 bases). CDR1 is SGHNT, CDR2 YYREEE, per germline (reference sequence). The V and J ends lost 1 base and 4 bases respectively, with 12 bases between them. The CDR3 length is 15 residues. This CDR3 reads CASSLFGASKNIQYF. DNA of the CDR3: TGTGCCAGCAGCTTGTTTGGGGCGTCTAAAAACATTCAGTACTTC.

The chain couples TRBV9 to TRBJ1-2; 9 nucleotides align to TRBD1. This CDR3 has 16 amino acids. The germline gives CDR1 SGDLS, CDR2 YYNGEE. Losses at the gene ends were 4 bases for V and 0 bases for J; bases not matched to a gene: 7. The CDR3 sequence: CASSPTGGATNYGYTF. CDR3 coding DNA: TGTGCCAGCAGCCCGACAGGGGGAGCCACTAACTATGGCTACACCTTC.

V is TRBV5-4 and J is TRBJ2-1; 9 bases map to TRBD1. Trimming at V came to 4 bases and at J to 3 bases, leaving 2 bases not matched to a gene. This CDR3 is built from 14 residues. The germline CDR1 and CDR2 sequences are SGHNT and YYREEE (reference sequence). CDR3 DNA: TGTGCCAGCAGCCCGACAGGGGGCTACAATGAGCAGTTCTTC. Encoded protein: CASSPTGGYNEQFF.

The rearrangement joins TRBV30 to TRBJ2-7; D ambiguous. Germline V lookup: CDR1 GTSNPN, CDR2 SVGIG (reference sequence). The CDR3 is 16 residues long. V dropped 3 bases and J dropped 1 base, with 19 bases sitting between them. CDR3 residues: CAWRPTQGRRSYEQYF. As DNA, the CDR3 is TGTGCCTGGAGGCCAACCCAAGGACGGAGATCCTACGAGCAGTACTTC.

The CDR3 DNA reads as TGCGCCAGCACCACGGGACTTAGGTACAATGAGCAGTTCTTC. This sequence encodes CASTTGLRYNEQFF. The chain carries TRBV10-2 and TRBJ2-1, with D perhaps TRBD2 (6 bases). Trimming removed 7 bases from V and 4 bases from J, with 14 bases in between. The CDR3 is 14 residues long. Looked up from germline, CDR1 is WSHSY and CDR2 is SAAADI.

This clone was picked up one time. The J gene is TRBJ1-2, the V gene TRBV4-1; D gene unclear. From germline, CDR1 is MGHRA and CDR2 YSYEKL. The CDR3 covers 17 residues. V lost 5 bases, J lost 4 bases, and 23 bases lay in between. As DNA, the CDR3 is TGCGCCAGCAGCGCTATTGTCCAGAACCGAAAGACCTATGGCTACACCTTC. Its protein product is CASSAIVQNRKTYGYTF.

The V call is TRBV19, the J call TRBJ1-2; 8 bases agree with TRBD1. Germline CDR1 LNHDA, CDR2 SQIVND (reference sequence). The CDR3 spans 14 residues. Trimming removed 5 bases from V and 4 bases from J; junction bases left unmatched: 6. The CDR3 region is CASSPDRDGYGYTF. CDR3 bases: TGTGCCAGTAGTCCGGACAGGGATGGCTATGGCTACACCTTC.

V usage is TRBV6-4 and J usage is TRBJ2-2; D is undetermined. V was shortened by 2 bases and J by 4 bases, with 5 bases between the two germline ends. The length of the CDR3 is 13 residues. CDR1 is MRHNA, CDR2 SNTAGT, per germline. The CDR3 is CASSDLTTGELFF. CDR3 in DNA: TGTGCCAGCAGTGACCTGACCACCGGGGAGCTGTTTTTT.

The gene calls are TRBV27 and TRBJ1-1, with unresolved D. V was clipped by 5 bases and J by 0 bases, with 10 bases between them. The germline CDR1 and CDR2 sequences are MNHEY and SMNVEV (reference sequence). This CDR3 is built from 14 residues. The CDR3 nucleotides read TGTGCCAGCAGTCTACTGGTCGTGAACACTGAAGCTTTCTTT. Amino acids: CASSLLVVNTEAFF.

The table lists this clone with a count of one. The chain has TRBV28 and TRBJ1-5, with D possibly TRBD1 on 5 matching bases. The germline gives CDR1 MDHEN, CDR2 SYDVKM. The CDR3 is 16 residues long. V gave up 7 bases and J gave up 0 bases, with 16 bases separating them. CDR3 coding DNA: TGTGCCAGCACCTACAGAACCGGGGGTAGCAATCAGCCCCAGCATTTT. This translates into CASTYRTGGSNQPQHF.

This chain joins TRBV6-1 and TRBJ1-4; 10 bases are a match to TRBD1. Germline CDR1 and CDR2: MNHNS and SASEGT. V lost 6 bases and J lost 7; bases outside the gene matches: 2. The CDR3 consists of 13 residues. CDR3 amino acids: CASRRQGAEKLFF. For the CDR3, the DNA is TGTGCCAGCAGGAGACAGGGGGCTGAAAAACTGTTTTTT.

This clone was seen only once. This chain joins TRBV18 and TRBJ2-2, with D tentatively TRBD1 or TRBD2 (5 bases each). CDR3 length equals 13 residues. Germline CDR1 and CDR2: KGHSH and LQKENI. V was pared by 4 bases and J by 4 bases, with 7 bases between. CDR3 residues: CASSLGGTGELFF. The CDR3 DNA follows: TGTGCCAGCTCACTTGGGGGCACCGGGGAGCTGTTTTTT.